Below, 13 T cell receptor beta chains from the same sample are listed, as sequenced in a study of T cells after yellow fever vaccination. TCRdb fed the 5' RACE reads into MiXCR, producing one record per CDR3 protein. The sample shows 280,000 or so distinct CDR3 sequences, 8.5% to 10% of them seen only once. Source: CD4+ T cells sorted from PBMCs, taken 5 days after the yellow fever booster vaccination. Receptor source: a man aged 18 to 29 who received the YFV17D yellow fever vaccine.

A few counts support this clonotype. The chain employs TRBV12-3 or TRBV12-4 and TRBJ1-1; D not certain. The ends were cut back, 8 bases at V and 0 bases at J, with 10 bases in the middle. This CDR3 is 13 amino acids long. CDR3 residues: CASLVSMNTEAFF. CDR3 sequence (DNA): TGTGCCAGCTTAGTTAGTATGAACACTGAAGCTTTCTTT.

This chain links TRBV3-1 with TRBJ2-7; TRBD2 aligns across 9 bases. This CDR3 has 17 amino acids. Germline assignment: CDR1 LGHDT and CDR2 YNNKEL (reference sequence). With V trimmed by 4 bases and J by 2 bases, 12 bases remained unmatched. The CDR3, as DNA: TGTGCCAGCAGCCTCGACTTTAGCGGGGGATCTCCCTACGAGCAGTACTTC. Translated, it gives CASSLDFSGGSPYEQYF.

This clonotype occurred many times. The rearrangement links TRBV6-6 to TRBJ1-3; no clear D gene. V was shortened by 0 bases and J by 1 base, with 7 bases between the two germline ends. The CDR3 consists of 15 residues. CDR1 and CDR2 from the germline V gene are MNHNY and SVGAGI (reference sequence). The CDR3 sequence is CASSYSMPSGNTIYF. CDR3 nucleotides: TGTGCCAGCAGTTACTCGATGCCGTCTGGAAACACCATATATTTT.

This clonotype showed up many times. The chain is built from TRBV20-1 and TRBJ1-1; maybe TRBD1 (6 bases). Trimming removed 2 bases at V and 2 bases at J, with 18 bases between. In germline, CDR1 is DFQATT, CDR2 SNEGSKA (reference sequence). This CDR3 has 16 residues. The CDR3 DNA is TGCAGTGCTAGATTACCGGGGGCGCGATCAAACACTGAAGCTTTCTTT. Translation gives CSARLPGARSNTEAFF.

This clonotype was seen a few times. The CDR3 region is CASSQDLKLGHPTDTQYF. CDR3 sequence (DNA): TGCGCCAGCAGCCAAGACCTAAAATTAGGACACCCCACAGATACGCAGTATTTT. The chain recombines TRBV4-1 with TRBJ2-3; tentatively, D is TRBD1 (5 bases). This CDR3 has 18 residues. V dropped 0 bases and J dropped 2 bases, with 18 bases sitting between them. Per germline, CDR1 MGHRA and CDR2 YSYEKL.

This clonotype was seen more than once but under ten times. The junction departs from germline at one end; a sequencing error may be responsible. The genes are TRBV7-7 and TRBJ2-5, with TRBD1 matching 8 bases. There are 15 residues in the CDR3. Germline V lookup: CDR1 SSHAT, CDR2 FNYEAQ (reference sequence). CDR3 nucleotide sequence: TGTGCTAGCAGCCCCACGCTCACAGGGGGGAAGACCCAGTACTTC. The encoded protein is CASSPTLTGGKTQYF.

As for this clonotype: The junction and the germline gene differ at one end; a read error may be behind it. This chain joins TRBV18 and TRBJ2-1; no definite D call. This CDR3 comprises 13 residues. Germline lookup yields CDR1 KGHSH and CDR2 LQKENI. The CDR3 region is CASSPQGTVERFF. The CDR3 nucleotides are TGTGCCAGCTCACCACAGGGAACGGTTGAGCGGTTCTTC.

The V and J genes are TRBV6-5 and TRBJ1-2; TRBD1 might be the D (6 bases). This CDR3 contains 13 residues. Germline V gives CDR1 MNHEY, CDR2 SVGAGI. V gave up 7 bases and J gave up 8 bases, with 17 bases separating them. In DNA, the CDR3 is TGTGCCAGCATCGATCCCAGGGGACGGGGCTACACCTTC. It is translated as CASIDPRGRGYTF.

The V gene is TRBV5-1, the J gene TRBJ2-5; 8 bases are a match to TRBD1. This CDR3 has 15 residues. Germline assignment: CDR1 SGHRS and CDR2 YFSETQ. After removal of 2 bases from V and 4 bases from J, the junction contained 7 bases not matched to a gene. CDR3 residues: CASSFPGQGAETQYF. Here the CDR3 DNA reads TGCGCCAGCAGCTTCCCAGGGCAGGGGGCAGAGACCCAGTACTTC.

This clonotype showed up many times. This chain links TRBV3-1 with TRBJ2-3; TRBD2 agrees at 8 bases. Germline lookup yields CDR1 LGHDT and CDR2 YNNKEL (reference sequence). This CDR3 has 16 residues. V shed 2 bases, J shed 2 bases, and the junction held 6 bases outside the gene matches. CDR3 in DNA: TGTGCCAGCAGCCAATCCGGGACTAGGATCACAGATACGCAGTATTTT. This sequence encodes CASSQSGTRITDTQYF.

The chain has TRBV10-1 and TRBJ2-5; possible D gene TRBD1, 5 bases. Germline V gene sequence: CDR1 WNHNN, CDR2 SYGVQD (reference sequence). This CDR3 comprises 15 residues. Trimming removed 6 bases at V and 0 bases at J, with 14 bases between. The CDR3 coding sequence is TGCGCCAGCAGCGTAAACGTACAGGACCAAGAGACCCAGTACTTC. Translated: CASSVNVQDQETQYF.

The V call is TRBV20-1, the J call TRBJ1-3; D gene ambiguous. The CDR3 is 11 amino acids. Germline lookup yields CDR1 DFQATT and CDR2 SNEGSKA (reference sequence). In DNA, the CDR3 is TGCAGCTTGAAGGCTGGAAACACCATATATTTT. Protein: CSLKAGNTIYF.

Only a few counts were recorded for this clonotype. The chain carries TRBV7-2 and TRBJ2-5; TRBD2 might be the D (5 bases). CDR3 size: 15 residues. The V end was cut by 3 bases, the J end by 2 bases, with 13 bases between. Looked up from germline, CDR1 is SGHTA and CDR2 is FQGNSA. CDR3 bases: TGTGCCAGCAGCTTTAGCGACCTGCCACAAGAGACCCAGTACTTC. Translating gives CASSFSDLPQETQYF.